This TCR beta chain emerged from a study of CD8+CD57+ T cells in acquired aplastic anemia. All sequencing subjects had displayed CD8+CD57+ cell expansion on flow cytometry. Untreated patients provided the blood samples, with no therapy given before sampling. The TCR beta profiling, which covered VDJ combination and CDR3 sequence, was carried out using genomic DNA as the template. MiXCR was run by TCRdb on the reads, yielding one entry per CDR3 protein. The table lists some 170,000 distinct CDR3 sequences, around 75% of them singletons, with 40% to 60% in the top ten. Turning to this clonotype: The antigen is unknown.

Whole-study results and caveats: Patients and controls were found to share 25 to 30 CD8+ CDR3 sequences. Patients and controls were not found to differ significantly in CD8+ Simpson's diversity.

This CDR3 is 15 amino acids long. Between the trimmed V and J ends, which lost 2 bases and 5 bases, there was a span of 15 bases. Germline-derived CDR1 and CDR2 are ENHRY and SYGVKD. The J gene is TRBJ2-5, the V gene TRBV10-3, with D possibly called TRBD1 or TRBD2 (6 bases each). The sequence came from a human donor with aplastic anemia. Specimen: sorted CD4+, CD8+, or CD8+CD57+ T cells (not recorded which) from PBMCs. CDR3 protein: CAISEPGGGLETQYF. The CDR3 coding sequence is TGTGCCATCAGTGAGCCGGGTGGGGGGCTTGAGACCCAGTACTTC.